The entry below describes one T cell receptor beta chain. Its antigen remains undetermined. No base quality information exists; no much larger clone differs at one position. The sample comes from a study of T cell repertoires and leukemia-associated antigens (dated by TCRdb to between 2019 and 2020). For the wider study: Per sample, about 5.1 to 7 million read pairs and roughly 3 to 5.0 million effective reads were obtained, for 15 million or so effective reads in total. What the authors observed across the whole study: The antigen specificity and function of the expanded clones were not directly tested and needed further investigation. The four groups showed no significant differences in numbers of Vbeta genes (roughly 60), Jbeta genes (about 14), VDJ rearrangements, or unique CDR3s.

Total RNA was extracted from the cultured T cells with TRIzol reagent. 5' rapid amplification of cDNA ends (5'RACE) was used to amplify TCRbeta libraries from RNA. Before sequencing, library concentration and integrity were assessed using Qubit, an Agilent instrument, and quantitative PCR. Sequencing of qualified libraries was performed on Illumina HiSeq or MiSeq by a commercial service provider. In the authors' own workflow: TCR sequences in each sample were identified with MiXCR version 1.8.2. To qualify, a clone needed a CDR3 longer than four amino acids, an in-frame nucleotide length, and no stop codon. A read containing the complete CDR3 structure was counted as an effective read. RT-PCR with 24 Vbeta primers, GeneScan spectratyping, and Sanger sequencing were used to validate the expanded clones. The public reads were run again by TCRdb, first through fastp at Q25 and then through MiXCR, and only productive beta chains were kept. Rows matching on CDR3 protein sequence are summarized as one entry with the most common DNA and genes. TCRdb assigned the V and J calls; the authors' analysis was not used. The sample data list roughly 12,000 distinct CDR3 sequences, and around 40% of these were observed just once. The leading ten clones occupy 27% of the sample.

As a first step, CD3+ T cells were rested overnight at 2.5 million cells/mL in RPMI 1640 lacking fetal bovine serum. MACS immunomagnetic beads were used according to the manufacturer's instructions to isolate CD3+ T cells from PBMCs. Sequencing was carried out using CD3+ T cells sorted from blood and cultured. The sequence came from a female donor in good health.

DNA sequence: TGTGCCAGCAGCCCCTACTTCTCACAGCCCAGCAATGAAAAACTGTTTTTT. This codes for CASSPYFSQPSNEKLFF. The chain uses TRBV7-3 and TRBJ1-4, with the D gene too uncertain to name. Relative to germline, V is 5 bases shorter and J is 5 bases shorter, with 21 bases between their ends. For CDR1 and CDR2, the germline V gene lists SGHTA and FQGTGA. Measured from the cysteine to the phenylalanine, the CDR3 is 17 residues long. The read is trimmed to its CDR3 DNA, 51 bases read in frame from base 1. With the portions outside the CDR3 filled from the reference TRBV7-3 and TRBJ1-4 genes, the complete variable region becomes GAGVSQTPSNKVTEKGKYVELRCDPISGHTALYWYRQSLGQGPEFLIYFQGTGAADDSGLPNDRFFAVRPEGSVSTLKIQRTERGDSAVYLCASSPYFSQPSNEKLFFGSGTQLSVL.